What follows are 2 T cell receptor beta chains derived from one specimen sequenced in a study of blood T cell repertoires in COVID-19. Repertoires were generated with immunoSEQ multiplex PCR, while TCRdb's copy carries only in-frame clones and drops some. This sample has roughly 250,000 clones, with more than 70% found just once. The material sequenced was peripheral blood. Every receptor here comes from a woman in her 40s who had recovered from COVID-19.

The CDR3 loop reads CSAVSAGIHYNEQFF. CDR3 nucleotides: TGCAGCGCCGTGTCGGCAGGCATCCACTACAATGAGCAGTTCTTC. The chain joins TRBV29-1 to TRBJ2-1; D call uncertain. The CDR3 has 15 amino acids. CDR1 is SQVTM, CDR2 ANQGSEA, per germline. V dropped 7 bases and J dropped 3 bases, with 19 bases sitting between them.

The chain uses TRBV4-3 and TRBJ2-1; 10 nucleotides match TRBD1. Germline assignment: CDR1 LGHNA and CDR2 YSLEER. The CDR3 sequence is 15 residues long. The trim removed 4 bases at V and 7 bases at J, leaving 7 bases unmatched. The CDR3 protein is CASSLGQGPLNEQFF. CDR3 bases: TGCGCCAGCAGCCTGGGACAGGGGCCTTTAAATGAGCAGTTCTTC.